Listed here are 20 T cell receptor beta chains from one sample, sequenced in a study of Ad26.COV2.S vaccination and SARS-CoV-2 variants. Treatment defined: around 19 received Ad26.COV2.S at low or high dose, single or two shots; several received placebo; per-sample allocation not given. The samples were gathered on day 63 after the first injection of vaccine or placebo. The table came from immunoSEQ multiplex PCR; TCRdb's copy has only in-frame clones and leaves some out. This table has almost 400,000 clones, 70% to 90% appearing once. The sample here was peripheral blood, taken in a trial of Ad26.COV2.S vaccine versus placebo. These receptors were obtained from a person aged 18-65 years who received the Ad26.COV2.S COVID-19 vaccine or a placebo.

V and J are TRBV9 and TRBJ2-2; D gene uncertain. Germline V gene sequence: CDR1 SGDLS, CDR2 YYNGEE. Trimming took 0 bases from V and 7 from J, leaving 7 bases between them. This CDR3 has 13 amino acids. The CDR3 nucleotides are TGTGCCAGCAGCGTAGCCGCCCTCGGGGAGCTGTTTTTT. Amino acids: CASSVAALGELFF.

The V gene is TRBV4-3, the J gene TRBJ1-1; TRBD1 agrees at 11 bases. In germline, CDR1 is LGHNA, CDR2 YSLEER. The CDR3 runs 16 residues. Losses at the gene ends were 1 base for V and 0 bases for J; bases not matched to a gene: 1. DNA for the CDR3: TGCGCCAGCAGCCAAGGGACAGGGGGCTTGAACACTGAAGCTTTCTTT. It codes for CASSQGTGGLNTEAFF.

The CDR3 coding sequence is TGCGCCAGCAGCTTATACAGGGCCACAGATACGCAGTATTTT. It specifies CASSLYRATDTQYF. This chain uses TRBV5-1 with TRBJ2-3; TRBD1 might be the D (6 bases). The CDR3 covers 14 residues. V dropped 2 bases and J dropped 2 bases, with 9 bases sitting between them. Germline V gene sequence: CDR1 SGHRS, CDR2 YFSETQ.

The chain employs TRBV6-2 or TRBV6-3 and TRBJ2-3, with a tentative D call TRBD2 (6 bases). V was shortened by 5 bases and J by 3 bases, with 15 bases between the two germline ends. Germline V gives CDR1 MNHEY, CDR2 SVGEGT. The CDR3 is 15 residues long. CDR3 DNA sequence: TGTGCCAGCAGTGTTCGGGGGAGATGGACAGATACGCAGTATTTT. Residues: CASSVRGRWTDTQYF.

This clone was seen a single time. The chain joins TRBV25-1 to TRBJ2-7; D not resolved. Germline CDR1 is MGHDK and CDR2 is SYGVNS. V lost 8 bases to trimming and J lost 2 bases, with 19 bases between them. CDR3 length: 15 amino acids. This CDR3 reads CASGDIGDSTYEQYF. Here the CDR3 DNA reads TGTGCCAGCGGGGATATCGGAGACTCAACCTACGAGCAGTACTTC.

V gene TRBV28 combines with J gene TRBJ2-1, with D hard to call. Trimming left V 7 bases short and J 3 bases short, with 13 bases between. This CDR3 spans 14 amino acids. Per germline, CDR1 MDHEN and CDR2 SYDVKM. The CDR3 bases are TGTGCCAGCAAACCCAAGGGCGGCTACAATGAGCAGTTCTTC. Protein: CASKPKGGYNEQFF.

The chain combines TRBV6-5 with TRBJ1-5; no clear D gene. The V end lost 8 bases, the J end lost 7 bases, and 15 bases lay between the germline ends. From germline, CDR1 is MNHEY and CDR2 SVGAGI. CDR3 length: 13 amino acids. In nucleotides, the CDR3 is TGTGCCAGCGAAAGGGAGAAAAGGCAGCCCCAGCATTTT. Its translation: CASEREKRQPQHF.

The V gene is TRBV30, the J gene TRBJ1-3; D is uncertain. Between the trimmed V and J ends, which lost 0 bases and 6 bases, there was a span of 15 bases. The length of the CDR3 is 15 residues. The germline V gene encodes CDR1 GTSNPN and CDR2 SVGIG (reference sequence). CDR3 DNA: TGTGCCTGGAGTGTGCGGGGTGGTTTTCTAAACACCATATATTTT. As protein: CAWSVRGGFLNTIYF.

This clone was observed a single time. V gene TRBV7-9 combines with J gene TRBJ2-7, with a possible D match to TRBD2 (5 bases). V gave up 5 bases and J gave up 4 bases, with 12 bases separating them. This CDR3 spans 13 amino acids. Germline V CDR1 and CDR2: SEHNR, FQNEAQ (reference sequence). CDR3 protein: CASSPAGGYEQYF. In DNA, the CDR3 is TGTGCCAGCAGCCCCGCCGGCGGGTACGAGCAGTACTTC.

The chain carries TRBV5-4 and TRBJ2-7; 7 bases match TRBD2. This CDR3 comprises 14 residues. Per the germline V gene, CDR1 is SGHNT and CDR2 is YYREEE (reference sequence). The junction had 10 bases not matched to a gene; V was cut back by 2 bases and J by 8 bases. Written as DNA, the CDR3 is TGTGCCAGCAGCTTCGTGGCGGGGGAGTCCAAGCAGTACTTC. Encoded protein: CASSFVAGESKQYF.

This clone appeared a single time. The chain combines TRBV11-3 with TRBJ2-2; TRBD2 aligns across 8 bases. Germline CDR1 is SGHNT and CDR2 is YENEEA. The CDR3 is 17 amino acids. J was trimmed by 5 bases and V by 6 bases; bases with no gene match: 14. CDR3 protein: CASSKSGRGGRTGELFF. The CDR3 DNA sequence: TGTGCCAGCAGTAAGAGCGGCCGGGGCGGGAGGACCGGGGAGCTGTTTTTT.

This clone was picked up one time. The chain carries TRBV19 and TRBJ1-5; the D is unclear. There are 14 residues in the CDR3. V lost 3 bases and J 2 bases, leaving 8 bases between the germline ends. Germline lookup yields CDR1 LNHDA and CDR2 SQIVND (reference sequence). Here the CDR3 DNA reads TGTGCCAGTAGTATGATTTCTGGCAATCAGCCCCAGCATTTT. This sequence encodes CASSMISGNQPQHF.

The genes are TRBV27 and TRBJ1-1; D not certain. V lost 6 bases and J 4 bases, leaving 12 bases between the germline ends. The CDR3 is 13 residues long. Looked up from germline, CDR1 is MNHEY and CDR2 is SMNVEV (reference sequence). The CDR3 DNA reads TGTGCCAGCAGCCACGGACGGGGCACTGAAGCTTTCTTT. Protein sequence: CASSHGRGTEAFF.

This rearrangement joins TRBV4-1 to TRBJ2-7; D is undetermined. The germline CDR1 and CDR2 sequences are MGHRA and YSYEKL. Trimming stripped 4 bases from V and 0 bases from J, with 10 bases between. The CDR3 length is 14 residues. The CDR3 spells CASSRGPRSYEQYF. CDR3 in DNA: TGCGCCAGCAGCCGTGGACCCCGCTCCTACGAGCAGTACTTC.

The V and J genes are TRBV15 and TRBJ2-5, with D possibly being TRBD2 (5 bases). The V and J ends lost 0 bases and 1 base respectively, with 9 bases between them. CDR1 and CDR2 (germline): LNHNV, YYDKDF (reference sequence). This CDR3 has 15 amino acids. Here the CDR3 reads CATSRDPGSQETQYF. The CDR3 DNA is TGTGCCACCAGCAGAGACCCGGGAAGCCAAGAGACCCAGTACTTC.

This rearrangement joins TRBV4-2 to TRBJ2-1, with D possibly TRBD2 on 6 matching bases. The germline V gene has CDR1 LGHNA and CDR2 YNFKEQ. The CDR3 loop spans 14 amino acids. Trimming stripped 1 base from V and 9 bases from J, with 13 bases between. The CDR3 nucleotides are TGTGCCAGCAGCCAAGTATCTAGCGAGGTTGAGCAGTTCTTC. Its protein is CASSQVSSEVEQFF.

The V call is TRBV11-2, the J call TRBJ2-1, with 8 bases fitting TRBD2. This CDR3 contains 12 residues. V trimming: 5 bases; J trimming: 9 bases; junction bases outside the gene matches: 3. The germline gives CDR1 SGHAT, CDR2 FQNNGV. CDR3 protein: CASSRSGSEQFF. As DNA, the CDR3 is TGTGCCAGCAGCCGGAGCGGGAGTGAGCAGTTCTTC. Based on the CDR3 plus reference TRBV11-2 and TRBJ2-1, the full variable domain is EAGVAQSPRYKIIEKRQSVAFWCNPISGHATLYWYQQILGQGPKLLIQFQNNGVVDDSQLPKDRFSAERLKGVDSTLKIQPAKLEDSAVYLCASSRSGSEQFFGPGTRLTVL.

CDR3 sequence: CASSLLALAYEQYF. CDR3 DNA: TGTGCCAGCAGTTTACTCGCACTCGCCTACGAGCAGTACTTC. V and J are TRBV28 and TRBJ2-7; D is unclear. CDR1 is MDHEN, CDR2 SYDVKM, per germline. The CDR3 extends over 14 amino acids. Trimming left V 2 bases short and J 2 bases short, with 10 bases between.

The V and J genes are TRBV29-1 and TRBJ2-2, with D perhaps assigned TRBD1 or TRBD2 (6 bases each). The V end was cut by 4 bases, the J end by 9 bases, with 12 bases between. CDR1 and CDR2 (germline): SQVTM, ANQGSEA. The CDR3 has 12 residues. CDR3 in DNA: TGCAGCGTTGCGGGGGCGCACCGGGAGCTGTTTTTT. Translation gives CSVAGAHRELFF.

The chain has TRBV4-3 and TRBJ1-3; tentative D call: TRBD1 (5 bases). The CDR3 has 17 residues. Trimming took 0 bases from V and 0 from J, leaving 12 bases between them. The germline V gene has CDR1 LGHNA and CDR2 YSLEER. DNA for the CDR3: TGCGCCAGCAGCCAAGATCTCGCAGGGATCTCTGGAAACACCATATATTTT. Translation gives CASSQDLAGISGNTIYF.